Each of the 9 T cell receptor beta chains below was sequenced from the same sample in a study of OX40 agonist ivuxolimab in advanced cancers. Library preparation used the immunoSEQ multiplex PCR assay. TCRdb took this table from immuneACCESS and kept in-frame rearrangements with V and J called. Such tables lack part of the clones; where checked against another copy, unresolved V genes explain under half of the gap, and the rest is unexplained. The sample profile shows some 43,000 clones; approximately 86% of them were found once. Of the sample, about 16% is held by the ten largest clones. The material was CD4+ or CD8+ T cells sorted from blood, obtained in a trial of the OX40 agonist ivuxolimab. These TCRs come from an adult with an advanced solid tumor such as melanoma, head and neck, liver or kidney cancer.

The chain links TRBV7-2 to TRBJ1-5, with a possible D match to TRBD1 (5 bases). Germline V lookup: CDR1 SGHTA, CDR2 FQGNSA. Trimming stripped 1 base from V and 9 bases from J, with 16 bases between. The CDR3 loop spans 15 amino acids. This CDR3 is CASSLGGGGTWPQHF. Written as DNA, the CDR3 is TGTGCCAGCAGCTTAGGGGGTGGGGGTACGTGGCCCCAGCATTTT. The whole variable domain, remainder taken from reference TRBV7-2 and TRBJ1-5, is GAGVSQSPSNKVTEKGKDVELRCDPISGHTALYWYRQSLGQGLEFLIYFQGNSAPDKSGLPSDRFSAERTGGSVSTLTIQRTQQEDSAVYLCASSLGGGGTWPQHFGDGTRLSIL.

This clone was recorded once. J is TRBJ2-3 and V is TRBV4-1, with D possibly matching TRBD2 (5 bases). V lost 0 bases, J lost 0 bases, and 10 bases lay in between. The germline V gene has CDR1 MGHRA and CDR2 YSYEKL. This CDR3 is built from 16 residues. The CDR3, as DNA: TGCGCCAGCAGCCAAGATCCTAGCCGAAGCACAGATACGCAGTATTTT. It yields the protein CASSQDPSRSTDTQYF.

CDR3 amino acids: CASGAGGNEQFF. CDR3 DNA sequence: TGTGCCAGCGGGGCCGGGGGCAATGAGCAGTTCTTC. V and J are TRBV9 and TRBJ2-1; D is perhaps TRBD2 (6 bases). Germline loops: CDR1 SGDLS, CDR2 YYNGEE. V dropped 7 bases and J dropped 6 bases, with 11 bases sitting between them. This CDR3 spans 12 amino acids.

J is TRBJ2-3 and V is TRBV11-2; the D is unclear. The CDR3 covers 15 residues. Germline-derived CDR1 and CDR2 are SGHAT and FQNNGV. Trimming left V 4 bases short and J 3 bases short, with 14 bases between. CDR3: CASSSLIAKTDTQYF. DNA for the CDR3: TGTGCCAGCAGCTCTTTGATCGCAAAAACAGATACGCAGTATTTT.

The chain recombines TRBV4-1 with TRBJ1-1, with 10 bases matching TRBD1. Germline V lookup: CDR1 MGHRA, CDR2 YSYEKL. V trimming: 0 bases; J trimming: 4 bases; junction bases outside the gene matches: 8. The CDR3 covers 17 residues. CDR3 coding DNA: TGCGCCAGCAGCCAAGAAGTCCCGGGACAGGGGAGCACTGAAGCTTTCTTT. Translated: CASSQEVPGQGSTEAFF.

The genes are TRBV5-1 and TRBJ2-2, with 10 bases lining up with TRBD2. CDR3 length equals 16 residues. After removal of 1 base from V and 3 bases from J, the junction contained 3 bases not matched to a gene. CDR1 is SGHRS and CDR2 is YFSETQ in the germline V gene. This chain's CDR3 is CASSLFLAGDTGELFF. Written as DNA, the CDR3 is TGCGCCAGCAGCTTGTTTCTAGCGGGAGACACCGGGGAGCTGTTTTTT.

For the CDR3, the DNA is TGCGCCAGCAGCTTGGAGGGGGCCTCACATCAGCCCCAGCATTTT. Residues: CASSLEGASHQPQHF. The gene calls are TRBV5-1 and TRBJ1-5; 7 bases are a match to TRBD1. J was trimmed by 5 bases and V by 0 bases; bases with no gene match: 5. The CDR3 spans 15 residues. Germline CDR1 SGHRS, CDR2 YFSETQ.

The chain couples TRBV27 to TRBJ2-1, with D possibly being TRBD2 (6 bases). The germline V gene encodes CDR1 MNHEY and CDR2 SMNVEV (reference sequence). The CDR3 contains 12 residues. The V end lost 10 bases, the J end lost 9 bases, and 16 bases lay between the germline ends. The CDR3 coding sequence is TGTGCCACCGGGATTCCAGCGGGTGAGCAGTTCTTC. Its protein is CATGIPAGEQFF.

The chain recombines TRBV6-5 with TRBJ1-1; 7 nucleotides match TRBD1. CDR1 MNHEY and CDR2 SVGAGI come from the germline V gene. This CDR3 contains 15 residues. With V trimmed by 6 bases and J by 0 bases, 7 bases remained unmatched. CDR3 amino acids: CASSLDRTMNTEAFF. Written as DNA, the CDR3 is TGTGCCAGCAGCCTGGACAGGACTATGAACACTGAAGCTTTCTTT.